This entry features one T cell receptor beta chain sequence. What it binds is not known. Donors came from a validation cohort of fewer than 150 subjects, distinct from the first 666-subject cohort. The sample originates from a study of cytomegalovirus exposure and HLA in healthy donors. Findings of the study overall: Rare TCR sequences predominated, though certain public TCRs were found in many donors. Cytomegalovirus-associated status was assigned to about 150 TCR beta chains.

The data were produced by immunoSEQ multiplex PCR, yet TCRdb's version contains in-frame clones alone and is incomplete. The sample lists some 45,000 clones; around 94% were seen once. Unmatched junction bases numbered 6, after V lost 0 bases and J lost 7 bases. Germline V gene sequence: CDR1 SGHRS, CDR2 YFSETQ. This CDR3 has 15 residues. Sequencing was done on a sample of PBMCs. J is TRBJ2-1 and V is TRBV5-1; 8 bases agree with TRBD2. The clonotype comes from a woman between 18 and 30 years old in good health and CMV-seropositive. CDR3 residues: CASSLEGSGGNEQFF. The CDR3 DNA reads as TGCGCCAGCAGCTTGGAGGGCAGCGGGGGTAATGAGCAGTTCTTC.